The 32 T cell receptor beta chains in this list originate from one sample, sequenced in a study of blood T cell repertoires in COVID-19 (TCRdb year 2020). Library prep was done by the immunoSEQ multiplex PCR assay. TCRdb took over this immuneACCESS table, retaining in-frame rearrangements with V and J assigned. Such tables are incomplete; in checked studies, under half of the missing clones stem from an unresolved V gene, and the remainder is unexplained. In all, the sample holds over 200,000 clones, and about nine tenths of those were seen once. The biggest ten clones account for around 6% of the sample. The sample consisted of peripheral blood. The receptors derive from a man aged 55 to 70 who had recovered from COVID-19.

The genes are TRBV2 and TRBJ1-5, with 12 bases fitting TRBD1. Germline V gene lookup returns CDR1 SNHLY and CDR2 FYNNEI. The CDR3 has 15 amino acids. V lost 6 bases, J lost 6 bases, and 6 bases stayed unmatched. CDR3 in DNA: TGTGCCAGCAGCTGGGGGACAGGGGGCAGTCAGCCCCAGCATTTT. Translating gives CASSWGTGGSQPQHF.

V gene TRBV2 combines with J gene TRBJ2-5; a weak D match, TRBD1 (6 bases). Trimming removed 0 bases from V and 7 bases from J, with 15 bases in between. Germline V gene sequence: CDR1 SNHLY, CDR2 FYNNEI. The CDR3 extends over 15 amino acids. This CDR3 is CASSEALQGLGTQYF. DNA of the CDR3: TGTGCCAGCAGTGAAGCGCTTCAGGGGCTGGGGACCCAGTACTTC.

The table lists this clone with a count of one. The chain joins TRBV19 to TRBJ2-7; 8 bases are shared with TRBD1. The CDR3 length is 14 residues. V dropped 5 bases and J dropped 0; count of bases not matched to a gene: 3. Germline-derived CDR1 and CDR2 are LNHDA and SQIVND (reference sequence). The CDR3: CASSLGQGSYEQYF. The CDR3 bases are TGTGCCAGTAGTCTCGGACAGGGCTCCTACGAGCAGTACTTC.

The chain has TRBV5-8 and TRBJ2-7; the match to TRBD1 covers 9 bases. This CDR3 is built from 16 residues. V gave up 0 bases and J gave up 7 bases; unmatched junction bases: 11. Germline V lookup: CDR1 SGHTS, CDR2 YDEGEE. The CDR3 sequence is CASSLEYRDRAGEQYF. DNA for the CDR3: TGTGCCAGCAGCTTGGAATACCGGGACAGGGCGGGAGAGCAGTACTTC.

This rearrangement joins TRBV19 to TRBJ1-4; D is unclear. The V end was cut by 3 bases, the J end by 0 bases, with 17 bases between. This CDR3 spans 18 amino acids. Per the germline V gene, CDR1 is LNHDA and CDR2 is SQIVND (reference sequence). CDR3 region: CASSIVVPGTTTNEKLFF. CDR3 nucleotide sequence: TGTGCCAGTAGTATCGTTGTCCCAGGCACCACAACTAATGAAAAACTGTTTTTT.

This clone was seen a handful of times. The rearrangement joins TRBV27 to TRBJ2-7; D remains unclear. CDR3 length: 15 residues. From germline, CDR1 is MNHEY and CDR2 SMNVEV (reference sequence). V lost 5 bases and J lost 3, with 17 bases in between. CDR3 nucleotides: TGTGCCAGCAGTCCCCGAGCTCAGGTCAGCTACGAGCAGTACTTC. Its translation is CASSPRAQVSYEQYF.

Here the CDR3 reads CASSPRGVWNTEAFF. In nucleotides, the CDR3 is TGTGCCAGCAGTCCCAGGGGGGTCTGGAACACTGAAGCTTTCTTT. The gene calls are TRBV28 and TRBJ1-1; 7 nucleotides align to TRBD1. The trim removed 5 bases at V and 1 base at J, leaving 7 bases unmatched. This CDR3 region has 15 residues. Germline lookup yields CDR1 MDHEN and CDR2 SYDVKM.

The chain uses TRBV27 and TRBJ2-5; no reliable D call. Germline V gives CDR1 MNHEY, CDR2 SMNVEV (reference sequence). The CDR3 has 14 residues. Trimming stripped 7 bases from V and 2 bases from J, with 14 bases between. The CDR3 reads CASMPSLAQETQYF. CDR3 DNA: TGTGCCAGCATGCCCTCGCTGGCTCAAGAGACCCAGTACTTC.

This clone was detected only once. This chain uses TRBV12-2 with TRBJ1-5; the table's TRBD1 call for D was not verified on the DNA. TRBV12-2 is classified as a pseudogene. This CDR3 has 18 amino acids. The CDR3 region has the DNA TGTGCAAGTCGCCCCCCGGGCAGGGCATCACTGGGCAATCAGCCCCAGCATTTT. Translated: CASRPPGRASLGNQPQHF.

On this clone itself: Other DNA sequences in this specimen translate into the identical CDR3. CDR3 sequence (DNA): TGTGCCAGCAGCTTAGGGCTAGCGGGAGTAAATGAGCAGTTCTTC. Encoded protein: CASSLGLAGVNEQFF. V is TRBV7-2 and J is TRBJ2-1, with TRBD2 matching 10 bases. Germline V CDR1 and CDR2: SGHTA, FQGNSA. This CDR3 is 15 amino acids long. With 1 base clipped from V and 7 bases from J, the junction kept 4 bases outside the gene matches. Full variable domain (outside the CDR3, taken from reference TRBV7-2 and TRBJ2-1): GAGVSQSPSNKVTEKGKDVELRCDPISGHTALYWYRQSLGQGLEFLIYFQGNSAPDKSGLPSDRFSAERTGGSVSTLTIQRTQQEDSAVYLCASSLGLAGVNEQFFGPGTRLTVL.

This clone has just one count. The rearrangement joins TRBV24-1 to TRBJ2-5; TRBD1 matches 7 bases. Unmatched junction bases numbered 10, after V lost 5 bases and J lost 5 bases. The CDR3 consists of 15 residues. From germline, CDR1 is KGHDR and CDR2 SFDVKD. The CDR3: CATSARSRGLETQYF. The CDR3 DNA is TGTGCCACCAGTGCCCGTTCCAGGGGGTTGGAGACCCAGTACTTC.

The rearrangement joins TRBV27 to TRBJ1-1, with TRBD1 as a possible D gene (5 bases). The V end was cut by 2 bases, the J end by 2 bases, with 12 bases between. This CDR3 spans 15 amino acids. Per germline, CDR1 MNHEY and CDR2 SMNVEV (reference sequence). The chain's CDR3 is CASSLISTVNTEAFF. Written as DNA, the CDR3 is TGTGCCAGCAGTTTAATATCGACAGTAAACACTGAAGCTTTCTTT.

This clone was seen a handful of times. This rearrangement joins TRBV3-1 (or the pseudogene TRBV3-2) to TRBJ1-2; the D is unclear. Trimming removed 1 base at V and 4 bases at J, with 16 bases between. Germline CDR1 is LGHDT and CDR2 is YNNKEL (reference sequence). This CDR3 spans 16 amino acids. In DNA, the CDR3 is TGTGCCAGCAGCCAAGGGCCCCTCCCAGTGCTCTATGGCTACACCTTC. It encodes CASSQGPLPVLYGYTF.

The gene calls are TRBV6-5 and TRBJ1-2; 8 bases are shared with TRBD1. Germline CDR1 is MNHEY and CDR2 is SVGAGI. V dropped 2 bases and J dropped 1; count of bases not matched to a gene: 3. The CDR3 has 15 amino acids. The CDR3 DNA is TGTGCCAGCAGTTACGATGGACAGGGTAACTATGGCTACACCTTC. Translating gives CASSYDGQGNYGYTF.

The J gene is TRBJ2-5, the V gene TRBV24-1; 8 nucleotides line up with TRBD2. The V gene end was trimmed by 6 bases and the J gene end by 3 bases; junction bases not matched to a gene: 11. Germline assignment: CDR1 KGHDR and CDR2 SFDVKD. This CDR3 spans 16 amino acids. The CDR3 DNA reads TGTGCCACCAGTCCCCGGCCGGGAGCGGGGGAAGAGACCCAGTACTTC. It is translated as CATSPRPGAGEETQYF.

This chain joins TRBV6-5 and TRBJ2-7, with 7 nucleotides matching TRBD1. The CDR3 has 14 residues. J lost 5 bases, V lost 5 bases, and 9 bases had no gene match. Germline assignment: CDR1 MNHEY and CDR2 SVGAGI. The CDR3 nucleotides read TGTGCCAGCAGTACAACAGGGGAATGGAACGAGCAGTACTTC. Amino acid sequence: CASSTTGEWNEQYF.

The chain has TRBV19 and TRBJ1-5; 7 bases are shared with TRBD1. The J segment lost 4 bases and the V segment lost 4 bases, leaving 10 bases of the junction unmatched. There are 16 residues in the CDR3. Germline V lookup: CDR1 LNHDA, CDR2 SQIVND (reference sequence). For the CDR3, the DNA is TGTGCCAGTAGTACGTCACGACAGGGTTGGAATCAGCCCCAGCATTTT. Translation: CASSTSRQGWNQPQHF.

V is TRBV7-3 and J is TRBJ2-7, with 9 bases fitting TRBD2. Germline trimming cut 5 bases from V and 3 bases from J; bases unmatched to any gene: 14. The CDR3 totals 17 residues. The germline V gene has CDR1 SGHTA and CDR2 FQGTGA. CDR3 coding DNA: TGTGCCAGCAGCCCAGGACCCGGTCGAGCGGGGGGCTACGAGCAGTACTTC. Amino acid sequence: CASSPGPGRAGGYEQYF.

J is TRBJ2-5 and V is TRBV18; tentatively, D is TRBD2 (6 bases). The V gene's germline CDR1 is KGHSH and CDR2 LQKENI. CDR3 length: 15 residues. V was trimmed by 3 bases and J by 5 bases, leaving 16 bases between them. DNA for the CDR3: TGTGCCAGCTCACCGTCGAGGGAGGTTTCGGAGACCCAGTACTTC. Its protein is CASSPSREVSETQYF.

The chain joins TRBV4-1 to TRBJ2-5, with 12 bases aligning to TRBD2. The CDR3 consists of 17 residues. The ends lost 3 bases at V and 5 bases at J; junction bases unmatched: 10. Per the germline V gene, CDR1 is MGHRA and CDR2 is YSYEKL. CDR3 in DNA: TGCGCCAGCAGCCAGGCCCCAGGCCTAGCGGGGGGGGAGACCCAGTACTTC. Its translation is CASSQAPGLAGGETQYF.

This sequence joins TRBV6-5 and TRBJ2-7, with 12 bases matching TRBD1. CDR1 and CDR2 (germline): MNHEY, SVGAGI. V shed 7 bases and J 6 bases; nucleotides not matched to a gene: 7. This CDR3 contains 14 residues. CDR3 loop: CASKTGTGGGEQYF. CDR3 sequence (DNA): TGTGCCAGCAAGACCGGGACAGGGGGCGGCGAGCAGTACTTC.

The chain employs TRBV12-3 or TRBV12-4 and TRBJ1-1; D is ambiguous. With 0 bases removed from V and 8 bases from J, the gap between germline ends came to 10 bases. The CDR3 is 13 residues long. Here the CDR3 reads CASSLAERGEAFF. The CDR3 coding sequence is TGTGCCAGCAGTTTAGCGGAGCGAGGGGAAGCTTTCTTT.

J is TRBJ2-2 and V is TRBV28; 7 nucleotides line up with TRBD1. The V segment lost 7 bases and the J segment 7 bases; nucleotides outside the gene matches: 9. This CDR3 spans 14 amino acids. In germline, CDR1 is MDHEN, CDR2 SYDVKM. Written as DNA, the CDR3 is TGTGCCAGCAATCTACAGGGGCCGGGCGGGGAGCTGTTTTTT. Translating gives CASNLQGPGGELFF.

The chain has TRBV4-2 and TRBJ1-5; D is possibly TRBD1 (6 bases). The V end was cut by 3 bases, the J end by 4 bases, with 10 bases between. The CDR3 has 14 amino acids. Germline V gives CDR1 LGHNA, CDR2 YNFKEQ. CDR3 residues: CASSQQGSNQPQHF. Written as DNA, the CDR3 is TGTGCCAGCAGCCAGCAGGGGAGTAATCAGCCCCAGCATTTT.

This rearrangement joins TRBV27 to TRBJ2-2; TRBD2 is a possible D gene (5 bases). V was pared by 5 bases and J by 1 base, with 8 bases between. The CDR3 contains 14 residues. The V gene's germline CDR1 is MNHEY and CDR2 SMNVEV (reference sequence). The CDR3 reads CASSVALNTGELFF. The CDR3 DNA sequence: TGTGCCAGCAGTGTAGCGCTGAACACCGGGGAGCTGTTTTTT.

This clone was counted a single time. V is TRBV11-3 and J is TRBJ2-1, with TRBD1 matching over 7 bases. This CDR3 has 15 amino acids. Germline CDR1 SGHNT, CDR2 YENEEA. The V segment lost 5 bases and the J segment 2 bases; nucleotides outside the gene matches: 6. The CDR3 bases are TGTGCCAGCAGCACAGGGGCCCTTACCTACAATGAGCAGTTCTTC. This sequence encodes CASSTGALTYNEQFF. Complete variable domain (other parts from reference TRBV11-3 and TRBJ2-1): EAGVVQSPRYKIIEKKQPVAFWCNPISGHNTLYWYLQNLGQGPELLIRYENEEAVDDSQLPKDRFSAERLKGVDSTLKIQPAELGDSAVYLCASSTGALTYNEQFFGPGTRLTVL.

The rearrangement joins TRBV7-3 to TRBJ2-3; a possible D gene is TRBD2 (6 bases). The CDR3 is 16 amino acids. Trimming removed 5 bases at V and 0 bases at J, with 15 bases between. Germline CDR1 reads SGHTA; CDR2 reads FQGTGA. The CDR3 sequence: CASSPGGFGSTDTQYF. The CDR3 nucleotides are TGTGCCAGCAGCCCAGGAGGGTTTGGGAGCACAGATACGCAGTATTTT.

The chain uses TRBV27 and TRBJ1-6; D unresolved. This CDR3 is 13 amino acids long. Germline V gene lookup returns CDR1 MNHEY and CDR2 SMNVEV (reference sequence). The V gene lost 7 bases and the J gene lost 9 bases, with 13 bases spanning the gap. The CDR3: CASTPGEFSPLHF. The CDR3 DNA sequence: TGTGCCAGCACCCCTGGAGAATTTTCACCCCTCCACTTT.

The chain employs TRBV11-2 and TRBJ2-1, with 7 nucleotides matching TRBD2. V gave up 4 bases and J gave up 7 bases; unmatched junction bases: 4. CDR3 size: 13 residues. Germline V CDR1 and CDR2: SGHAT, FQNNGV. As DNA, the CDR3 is TGTGCCAGCAGCTGGACTAGGGGAAATGAGCAGTTCTTC. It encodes CASSWTRGNEQFF.

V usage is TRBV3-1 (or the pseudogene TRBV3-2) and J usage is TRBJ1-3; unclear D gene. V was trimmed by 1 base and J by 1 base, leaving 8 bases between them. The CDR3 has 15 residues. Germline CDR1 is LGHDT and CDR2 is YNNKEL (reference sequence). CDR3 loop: CASSQVPGSGNTIYF. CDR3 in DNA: TGTGCCAGCAGCCAAGTTCCGGGGTCTGGAAACACCATATATTTT.

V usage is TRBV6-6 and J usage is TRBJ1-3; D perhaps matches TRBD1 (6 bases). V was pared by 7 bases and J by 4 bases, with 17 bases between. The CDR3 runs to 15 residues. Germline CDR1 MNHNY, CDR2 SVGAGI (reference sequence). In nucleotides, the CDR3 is TGTGCCAGCAATCCTGAGGGGGTCCCCGGAAACACCATATATTTT. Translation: CASNPEGVPGNTIYF.

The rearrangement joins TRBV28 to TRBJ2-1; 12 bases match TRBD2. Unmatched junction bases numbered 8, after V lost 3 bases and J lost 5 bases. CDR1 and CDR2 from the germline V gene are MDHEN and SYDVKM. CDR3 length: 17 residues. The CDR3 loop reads CASSFILAGGPNNEQFF. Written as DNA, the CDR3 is TGTGCCAGCAGTTTTATTCTAGCGGGAGGGCCAAACAATGAGCAGTTCTTC.